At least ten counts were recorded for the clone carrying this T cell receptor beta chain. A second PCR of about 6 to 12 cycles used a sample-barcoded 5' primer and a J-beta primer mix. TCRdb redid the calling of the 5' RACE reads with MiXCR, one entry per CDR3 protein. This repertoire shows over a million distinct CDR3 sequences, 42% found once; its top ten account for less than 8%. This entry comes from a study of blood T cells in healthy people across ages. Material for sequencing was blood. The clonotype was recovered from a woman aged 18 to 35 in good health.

CDR3 sequence (DNA): TGTGCCAGCAGCCCTGGGACTTGGATTAATCAGCCCCAGCATTTT. Translation: CASSPGTWINQPQHF. The chain recombines TRBV4-2 with TRBJ1-5; possible D gene TRBD1, 5 bases. V was cut by 4 bases and J by 4 bases, with 14 bases left in between. From germline, CDR1 is LGHNA and CDR2 YNFKEQ. The CDR3 extends over 15 amino acids.